The 14 T cell receptor beta chains below come from one sample, sequenced in a study of molecular identifiers for immune sequencing clone quantification. TCRdb itself ran the PCR reads through MiXCR, one entry per CDR3 protein. Of about 500,000 distinct CDR3 sequences in the sample, roughly 24% were seen once. Sequencing input: naive CD8+ T cells from blood, with Jurkat cell RNA spiked in. The subset was: FACS-sorted CD8+CD4-CCR7+CD45RA+ naive T cells. These receptors all stem from a human donor in good health. Some libraries in this study had Jurkat cell RNA spiked in.

The rearrangement joins TRBV30 to TRBJ2-7; 8 bases map to TRBD2. Germline V gene data show CDR1 as GTSNPN and CDR2 as SVGIG (reference sequence). The CDR3 spans 11 residues. The J segment lost 6 bases and the V segment lost 7 bases, leaving 5 bases of the junction unmatched. The CDR3 coding sequence is TGTGCCTCCGGGGGGGTGCGCGAGCAGTACTTC. Translated: CASGGVREQYF.

This sequence joins TRBV7-9 and TRBJ2-3; 13 positions agree with TRBD2. V lost 1 base, J lost 6 bases, and 7 bases stayed unmatched. CDR1 and CDR2 (germline): SEHNR, FQNEAQ (reference sequence). CDR3 length equals 17 residues. The CDR3 reads CASSLVGGLAGVDTQYF. The CDR3, as DNA: TGTGCCAGCAGCTTAGTAGGCGGACTAGCGGGAGTGGATACGCAGTATTTT. The entire variable domain, with the rest obtained from reference TRBV7-9 and TRBJ2-3, is as follows: DTGVSQNPRHKITKRGQNVTFRCDPISEHNRLYWYRQTLGQGPEFLTYFQNEAQLEKSRLLSDRFSAERPKGSFSTLEIQRTEQGDSAMYLCASSLVGGLAGVDTQYFGPGTRLTVL.

This clonotype was detected only once. A read error may be the cause here, since a much bigger clone is one base away. Lacking the conserved final phenylalanine or tryptophan, this CDR3 likely reflects a read error. V usage is TRBV13 and J usage is TRBJ2-3, with D possibly matching TRBD2 (6 bases). Trimming cost V 3 bases and J 3 bases, with 13 bases left between them. The germline V gene encodes CDR1 PRHDT and CDR2 FYEKMQ (reference sequence). The length of the CDR3 is 15 residues. The DNA of the CDR3 is TGTGCCAGCAGCTTCGGACGGAGGGGTACAGATACGCAGTATCTT. Translating it yields CASSFGRRGTDTQYL.

This clonotype was counted many times. The chain links TRBV5-4 to TRBJ2-5; 9 nucleotides agree with TRBD2. CDR3 length: 16 amino acids. The trim removed 0 bases at V and 5 bases at J, leaving 8 bases unmatched. Germline V gene data show CDR1 as SGHNT and CDR2 as YYREEE (reference sequence). The chain's CDR3 is CASSLALAGTRETQYF. The CDR3 coding sequence is TGTGCCAGCAGCTTGGCCCTAGCGGGGACGAGGGAGACCCAGTACTTC.

In this sample, this clonotype turned up many times. The J gene is TRBJ2-6, the V gene TRBV5-6, with D maybe TRBD1 (5 bases). V shed 0 bases and J shed 2 bases, with 6 bases lying between them. Germline CDR1 reads SGHDT; CDR2 reads YYEEEE. CDR3 length equals 15 residues. CDR3 region: CASSLEGAGANVLTF. In DNA form, the CDR3 reads TGTGCCAGCAGCTTGGAAGGGGCTGGGGCCAACGTCCTGACTTTC.

The V call is TRBV7-6, the J call TRBJ2-7, with a weak D call TRBD2 (5 bases). The germline V gene has CDR1 SGHVS and CDR2 FNYEAQ. The germline V and J ends were trimmed by 1 base and 7 bases, with 14 bases remaining between them. The CDR3 contains 14 residues. CDR3 sequence (DNA): TGTGCCAGCAGCTTAGAAGGGCTCCCGGGAGAGCAGTACTTC. This gives the protein CASSLEGLPGEQYF.

This clonotype was recorded at least ten times. The chain joins TRBV19 to TRBJ1-6, with D maybe TRBD1 (5 bases). In germline, CDR1 is LNHDA, CDR2 SQIVND (reference sequence). The CDR3 has 14 amino acids. Trimming stripped 7 bases from V and 0 bases from J, with 7 bases between. The CDR3 spells CASIGGSYNSPLHF. The CDR3 DNA is TGTGCCAGTATTGGGGGCTCCTATAATTCACCCCTCCACTTT.

Many counts were recorded for this clonotype. The chain combines TRBV4-1 with TRBJ1-1; D gene uncertain. Germline assignment: CDR1 MGHRA and CDR2 YSYEKL. The CDR3 length is 16 residues. Trimming cost V 0 bases and J 4 bases, with 15 bases left between them. The CDR3 sequence is CASSQDPGARATEAFF. In nucleotides, the CDR3 is TGCGCCAGCAGCCAAGACCCGGGAGCCCGGGCCACTGAAGCTTTCTTT.

The rearrangement links TRBV12-3 or TRBV12-4 to TRBJ2-5; D is perhaps TRBD2 (6 bases). Trimming shortened V by 2 bases and J by 1 base, and 11 bases separated the two germline ends. This CDR3 is 15 amino acids long. The CDR3 DNA reads TGTGCCAGCAGTTTAATCGGGGACTGCCAAGAGACCCAGTACTTC. This translates into CASSLIGDCQETQYF.

At least ten counts were recorded for this clonotype. The CDR3 reads CASSLNSGAVPTWVDTDTQYF. CDR3 coding DNA: TGTGCCAGCAGCCTGAACTCGGGGGCCGTCCCTACATGGGTTGACACAGATACGCAGTATTTT. The J gene is TRBJ2-3, the V gene TRBV7-6; D is tentatively TRBD1 or TRBD2 (6 bases each). Trimming shortened V by 5 bases and J by 2 bases, and 32 bases separated the two germline ends. Germline values: CDR1 SGHVS, CDR2 FNYEAQ. This CDR3 has 21 residues. The complete variable domain, with remaining parts taken from reference TRBV7-6 and TRBJ2-3, reads GAGVSQSPRYKVTKRGQDVALRCDPISGHVSLYWYRQALGQGPEFLTYFNYEAQQDKSGLPNDRFSAERPEGSISTLTIQRTEQRDSAMYRCASSLNSGAVPTWVDTDTQYFGPGTRLTVL.

This clonotype showed up many times. This chain uses TRBV7-9 with TRBJ2-7; D may correspond to TRBD1 or TRBD2 (5 bases each). Germline V gene lookup returns CDR1 SEHNR and CDR2 FQNEAQ (reference sequence). Deletions cut 9 bases from V and 5 bases from J, with 26 bases between. The length of the CDR3 is 16 residues. The chain's CDR3 is CASARVVGGTTNEQYF. Here the CDR3 DNA reads TGTGCCAGTGCCCGGGTTGTTGGTGGGACGACAAACGAGCAGTACTTC.

A few counts support this clonotype. J is TRBJ2-5 and V is TRBV7-9; 9 bases are shared with TRBD1. Looked up from germline, CDR1 is SEHNR and CDR2 is FQNEAQ (reference sequence). V lost 6 bases and J lost 5; bases outside the gene matches: 10. The CDR3 is made up of 15 amino acids. CDR3 protein: CASSSTGGQTETQYF. CDR3 coding DNA: TGTGCCAGCAGTTCAACAGGGGGCCAAACGGAGACCCAGTACTTC. Looking up the rest from reference TRBV7-9 and TRBJ2-5 gives the full variable domain: DTGVSQNPRHKITKRGQNVTFRCDPISEHNRLYWYRQTLGQGPEFLTYFQNEAQLEKSRLLSDRFSAERPKGSFSTLEIQRTEQGDSAMYLCASSSTGGQTETQYFGPGTRLLVL.

This chain joins TRBV4-3 and TRBJ1-1; D possibly corresponds to TRBD1 (6 bases). The CDR3 extends over 16 amino acids. Germline V CDR1 and CDR2: LGHNA, YSLEER. V was clipped by 0 bases and J by 6 bases, with 17 bases between them. The CDR3 DNA is TGCGCCAGCAGCCAAGATATAAGCAGGGGTGGCGCTGAAGCTTTCTTT. Translated, it gives CASSQDISRGGAEAFF.

This clonotype has only a few counts. The V and J genes are TRBV20-1 and TRBJ2-7; 11 bases match TRBD2. The germline V gene encodes CDR1 DFQATT and CDR2 SNEGSKA (reference sequence). Losses at the gene ends were 1 base for V and 3 bases for J; bases not matched to a gene: 2. CDR3 length equals 14 residues. CDR3: CSARASGGRYEQYF. The CDR3 DNA reads TGCAGTGCTAGAGCTAGCGGGGGGCGCTACGAGCAGTACTTC.